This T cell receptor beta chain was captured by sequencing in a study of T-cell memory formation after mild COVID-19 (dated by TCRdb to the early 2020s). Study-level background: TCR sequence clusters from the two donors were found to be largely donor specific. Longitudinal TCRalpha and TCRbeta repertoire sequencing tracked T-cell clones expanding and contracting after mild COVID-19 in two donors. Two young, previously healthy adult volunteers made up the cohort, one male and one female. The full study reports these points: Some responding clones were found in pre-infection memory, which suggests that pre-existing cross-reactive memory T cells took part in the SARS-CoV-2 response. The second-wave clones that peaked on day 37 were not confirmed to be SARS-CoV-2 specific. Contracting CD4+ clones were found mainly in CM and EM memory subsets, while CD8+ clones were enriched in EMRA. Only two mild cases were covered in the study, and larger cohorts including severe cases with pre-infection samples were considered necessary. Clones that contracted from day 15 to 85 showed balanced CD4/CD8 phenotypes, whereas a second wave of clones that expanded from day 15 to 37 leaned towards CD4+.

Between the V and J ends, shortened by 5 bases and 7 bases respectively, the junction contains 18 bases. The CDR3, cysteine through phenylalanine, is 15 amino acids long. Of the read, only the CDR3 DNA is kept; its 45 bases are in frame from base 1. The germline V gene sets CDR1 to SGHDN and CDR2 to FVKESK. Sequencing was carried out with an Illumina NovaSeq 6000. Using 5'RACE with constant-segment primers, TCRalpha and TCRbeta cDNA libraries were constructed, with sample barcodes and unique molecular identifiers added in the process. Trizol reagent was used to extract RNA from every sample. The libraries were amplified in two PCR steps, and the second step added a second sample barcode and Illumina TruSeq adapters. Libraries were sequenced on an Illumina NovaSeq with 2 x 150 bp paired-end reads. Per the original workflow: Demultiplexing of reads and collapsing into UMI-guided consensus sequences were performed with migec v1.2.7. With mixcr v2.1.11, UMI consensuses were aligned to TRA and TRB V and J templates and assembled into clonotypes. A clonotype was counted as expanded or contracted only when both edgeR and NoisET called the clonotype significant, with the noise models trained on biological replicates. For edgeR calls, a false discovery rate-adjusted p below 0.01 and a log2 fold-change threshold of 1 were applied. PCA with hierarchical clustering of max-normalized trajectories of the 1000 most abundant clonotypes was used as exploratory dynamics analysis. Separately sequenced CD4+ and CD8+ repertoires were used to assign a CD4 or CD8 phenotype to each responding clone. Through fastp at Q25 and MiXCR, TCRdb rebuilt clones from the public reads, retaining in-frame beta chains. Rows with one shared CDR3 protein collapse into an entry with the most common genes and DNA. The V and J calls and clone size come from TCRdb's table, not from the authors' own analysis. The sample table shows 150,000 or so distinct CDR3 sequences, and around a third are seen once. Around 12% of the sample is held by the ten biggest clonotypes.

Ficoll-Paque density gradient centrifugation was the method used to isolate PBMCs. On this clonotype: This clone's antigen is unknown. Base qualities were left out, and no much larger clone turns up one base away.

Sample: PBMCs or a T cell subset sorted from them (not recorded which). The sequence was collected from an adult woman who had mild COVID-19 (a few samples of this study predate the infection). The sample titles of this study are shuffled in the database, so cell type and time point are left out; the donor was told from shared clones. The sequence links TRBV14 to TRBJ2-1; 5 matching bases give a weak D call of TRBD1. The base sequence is TGTGCCAGCAGCGGCCCCTGGGGCGCTAGGAATGAGCAGTTCTTC. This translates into CASSGPWGARNEQFF.